The 13 T cell receptor beta chains reported below all come from one sample, sequenced in a study of blood T cell repertoires in COVID-19 (dated by TCRdb to 2020 to 2022). To prepare the library, the immunoSEQ multiplex PCR assay was applied. This is the immuneACCESS table as TCRdb keeps it, with only in-frame sequences that have V and J called. A part of the clones is gone; compared with another copy, unresolved V genes explain less than half, and the rest is unexplained. The sample profile shows under 300,000 clones; around 87% of them were found once. The top ten clones comprise around 1.6% of the sample. The sample taken for sequencing was PBMCs or T cells enriched from blood (not recorded which). Every receptor here comes from a woman aged 45-65 years who had recovered from COVID-19.

The V gene is TRBV18, the J gene TRBJ2-1; D is unclear. The V end lost 6 bases, the J end lost 5 bases, and 5 bases lay between the germline ends. In germline, CDR1 is KGHSH, CDR2 LQKENI. The CDR3 contains 11 residues. The CDR3 coding sequence is TGTGCCAGCTCCCACAACAATGAGCAGTTCTTC. Protein product: CASSHNNEQFF.

This chain connects TRBV10-3 to TRBJ1-1; 8 bases match TRBD1. V shed 0 bases, J shed 4 bases, and the junction held 4 bases outside the gene matches. The CDR3 runs to 15 residues. CDR1 is ENHRY and CDR2 is SYGVKD in the germline V gene. CDR3 loop: CAISESRGRPTEAFF. In DNA form, the CDR3 reads TGTGCCATCAGTGAGTCCAGGGGGCGACCCACTGAAGCTTTCTTT.

This rearrangement joins TRBV7-6 to TRBJ2-1, with D perhaps matching TRBD2 (7 bases). V was cut by 2 bases and J by 4 bases, with 15 bases left in between. This CDR3 spans 16 amino acids. Germline lookup yields CDR1 SGHVS and CDR2 FNYEAQ. In nucleotides, the CDR3 is TGTGCCAGCAGCTTACGGGGGGCGGACTTATACAATGAGCAGTTCTTC. Translating it yields CASSLRGADLYNEQFF. Supplemented by reference TRBV7-6 and TRBJ2-1, the full variable domain reads GAGVSQSPRYKVTKRGQDVALRCDPISGHVSLYWYRQALGQGPEFLTYFNYEAQQDKSGLPNDRFSAERPEGSISTLTIQRTEQRDSAMYRCASSLRGADLYNEQFFGPGTRLTVL.

The chain carries TRBV19 and TRBJ1-2, with TRBD1 matching over 9 bases. This CDR3 comprises 13 residues. The J segment lost 6 bases and the V segment lost 5 bases, leaving 4 bases of the junction unmatched. Germline CDR1 is LNHDA and CDR2 is SQIVND (reference sequence). The CDR3 coding sequence is TGTGCCAGTAGTGGACAGGGGTCGGATGGCTACACCTTC. This sequence encodes CASSGQGSDGYTF.

The V gene is TRBV5-8, the J gene TRBJ2-3; D might be TRBD2 (6 bases). Germline V gene data show CDR1 as SGHTS and CDR2 as YDEGEE. V was clipped by 0 bases and J by 2 bases, with 7 bases between them. The CDR3 is 14 amino acids. The CDR3 DNA reads as TGTGCCAGCAGCTTGGCGGGGGTCACAGATACGCAGTATTTT. Translation gives CASSLAGVTDTQYF.

CDR3 coding DNA: TGTGCCAGCTCACCAGTCGGGGACTATGGCTACACCTTC. This codes for CASSPVGDYGYTF. The chain couples TRBV18 to TRBJ1-2; D is unclear. V was shortened by 2 bases and J by 3 bases, with 7 bases between the two germline ends. CDR1 KGHSH and CDR2 LQKENI come from the germline V gene. This CDR3 has 13 amino acids.

This chain uses TRBV15 with TRBJ1-1, with D possibly matching TRBD1 (5 bases). The length of the CDR3 is 15 residues. Trimming took 0 bases from V and 4 from J, leaving 12 bases between them. The germline CDR1 and CDR2 sequences are LNHNV and YYDKDF (reference sequence). The CDR3 here is CATSRDFMGGTEAFF. The CDR3 bases are TGTGCCACCAGCAGAGATTTTATGGGGGGCACTGAAGCTTTCTTT.

This clone was seen many times. Other DNA sequences in the same sample also yield this CDR3. V and J are TRBV10-3 and TRBJ1-1; D is perhaps TRBD1 (6 bases). The length of the CDR3 is 12 residues. Trimming cost V 9 bases and J 4 bases, with 12 bases left between them. Germline values: CDR1 ENHRY, CDR2 SYGVKD. The CDR3 loop is CAIGEGGTEAFF. The CDR3 DNA is TGTGCCATAGGGGAGGGGGGCACTGAAGCTTTCTTT.

The chain couples TRBV5-4 to TRBJ2-3, with 8 bases identical to TRBD2. The CDR3 length is 15 residues. The germline CDR1 and CDR2 sequences are SGHNT and YYREEE (reference sequence). V trimming: 3 bases; J trimming: 6 bases; junction bases outside the gene matches: 9. CDR3 residues: CASSSEGGRFDTQYF. In DNA form, the CDR3 reads TGTGCCAGCAGCTCGGAGGGCGGGAGGTTCGATACGCAGTATTTT. Supplemented by reference TRBV5-4 and TRBJ2-3, the full variable domain reads ETGVTQSPTHLIKTRGQQVTLRCSSQSGHNTVSWYQQALGQGPQFIFQYYREEENGRGNFPPRFSGLQFPNYSSELNVNALELDDSALYLCASSSEGGRFDTQYFGPGTRLTVL.

The chain recombines TRBV4-1 with TRBJ1-1, with D perhaps matching TRBD1 (5 bases). This CDR3 region has 17 residues. Between the trimmed V and J ends, which lost 3 bases and 3 bases, there was a span of 20 bases. Germline loops: CDR1 MGHRA, CDR2 YSYEKL. The CDR3: CASSHSGVGRGDTEAFF. The CDR3 DNA reads TGCGCCAGCAGCCATTCGGGGGTTGGGAGAGGAGACACTGAAGCTTTCTTT.

This clone was observed a single time. J is TRBJ1-2 and V is TRBV6-5, with a weak D call TRBD1 (5 bases). This CDR3 has 13 amino acids. Germline V CDR1 and CDR2: MNHEY, SVGAGI. V was cut by 2 bases and J by 2 bases, with 6 bases left in between. The CDR3 is CASSYDRNYGYTF. In DNA, the CDR3 is TGTGCCAGCAGTTACGACAGAAACTATGGCTACACCTTC.

The rearrangement links TRBV19 to TRBJ1-1; D is uncertain. The germline CDR1 and CDR2 sequences are LNHDA and SQIVND (reference sequence). The length of the CDR3 is 13 residues. Trimming took off 5 bases at V and 1 base at J, with 8 bases between the two ends. In DNA, the CDR3 is TGTGCCAGTAGTGTAACAGCGAACACTGAAGCTTTCTTT. Its protein is CASSVTANTEAFF.

The gene calls are TRBV7-2 and TRBJ2-7; D might be TRBD1 (5 bases). Between the trimmed V and J ends, which lost 1 base and 6 bases, there was a span of 22 bases. The CDR3 totals 17 residues. The germline V gene encodes CDR1 SGHTA and CDR2 FQGNSA. The CDR3 nucleotides are TGTGCCAGCAGCTTAGTGACGACGGTTACCGACAGAGGCGAGCAGTACTTC. It is translated as CASSLVTTVTDRGEQYF.